This TCR beta chain was identified in a study of T-cell memory formation after mild COVID-19. Study overall: Among the donors, TCR clusters were largely specific to each donor. Overall study results and limits: A second wave of clones peaked on day 37, and their SARS-CoV-2 specificity went unconfirmed. Contracting clones from day 15 to 85 showed balanced CD4/CD8; later expanders favored CD4+. Mainly in CM and EM were contracting CD4+ clones; CD8+ were in EMRA.

Germline V gene lookup returns CDR1 MNHEY and CDR2 SVGAGI. There are 13 residues in the CDR3. The V end lost 3 bases, the J end lost 5 bases, and 10 bases lay between the germline ends. Via MiXCR, TCRdb re-called the 5' RACE reads, giving one row per CDR3 protein. The profile covers about 470,000 distinct CDR3 sequences, with roughly 20% appearing a single time and approximately 13% taken by the ten largest. As regards this clonotype: The antigen is unknown.

The receptor was derived from an adult woman who had mild COVID-19 (a few samples of this study predate the infection). Cell type and time point are not known. The sample comprised PBMCs or a T cell subset sorted from them (not recorded which). The chain uses TRBV6-5 and TRBJ1-1, with D possibly being TRBD1 (5 bases). CDR3 nucleotides: TGTGCCAGCAGTTATGACAGCCGGACTGAAGCTTTCTTT. It encodes CASSYDSRTEAFF.